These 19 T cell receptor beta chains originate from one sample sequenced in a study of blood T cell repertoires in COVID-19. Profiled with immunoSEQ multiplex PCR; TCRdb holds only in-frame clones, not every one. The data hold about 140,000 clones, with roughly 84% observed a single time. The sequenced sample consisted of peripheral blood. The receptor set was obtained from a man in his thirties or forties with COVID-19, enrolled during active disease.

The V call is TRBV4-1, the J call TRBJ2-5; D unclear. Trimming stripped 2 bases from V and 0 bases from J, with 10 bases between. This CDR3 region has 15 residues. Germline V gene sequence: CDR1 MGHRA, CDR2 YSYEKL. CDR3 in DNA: TGCGCCAGCAGCCAAAAGTTGGAGTACCAAGAGACCCAGTACTTC. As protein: CASSQKLEYQETQYF.

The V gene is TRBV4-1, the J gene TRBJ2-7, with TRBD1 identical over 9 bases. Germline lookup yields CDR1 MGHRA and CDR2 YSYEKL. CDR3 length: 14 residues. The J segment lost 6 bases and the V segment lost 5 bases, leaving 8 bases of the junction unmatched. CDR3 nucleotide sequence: TGCGCCAGCAGCTCAGACAGGGGGGGTGTCGAGCAGTACTTC. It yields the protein CASSSDRGGVEQYF.

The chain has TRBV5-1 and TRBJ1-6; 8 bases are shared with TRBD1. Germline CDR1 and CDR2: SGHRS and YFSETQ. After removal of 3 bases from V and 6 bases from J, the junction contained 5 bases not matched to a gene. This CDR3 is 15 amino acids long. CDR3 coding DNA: TGCGCCAGCAGCTCGGGGACAGGTGGTAATTCACCCCTCCACTTT. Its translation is CASSSGTGGNSPLHF.

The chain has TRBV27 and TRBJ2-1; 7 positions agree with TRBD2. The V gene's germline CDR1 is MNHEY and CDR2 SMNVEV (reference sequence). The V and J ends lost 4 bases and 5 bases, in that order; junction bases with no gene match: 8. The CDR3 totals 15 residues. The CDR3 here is CASSSRGVGNNEQFF. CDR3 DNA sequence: TGTGCCAGCAGTTCTCGGGGGGTCGGGAACAATGAGCAGTTCTTC.

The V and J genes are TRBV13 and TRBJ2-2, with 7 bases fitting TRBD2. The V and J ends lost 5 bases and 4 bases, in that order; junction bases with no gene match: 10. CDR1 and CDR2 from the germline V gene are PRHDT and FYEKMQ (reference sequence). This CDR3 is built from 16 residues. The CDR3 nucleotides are TGTGCCAGCAGCCTCTGGGAGGGCCAATTCACCGGGGAGCTGTTTTTT. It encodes CASSLWEGQFTGELFF.

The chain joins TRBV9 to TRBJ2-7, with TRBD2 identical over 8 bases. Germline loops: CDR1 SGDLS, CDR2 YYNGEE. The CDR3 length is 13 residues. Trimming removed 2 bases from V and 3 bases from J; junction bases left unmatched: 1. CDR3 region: CASSVGTSYEQYF. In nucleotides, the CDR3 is TGTGCCAGCAGCGTCGGGACTAGCTACGAGCAGTACTTC.

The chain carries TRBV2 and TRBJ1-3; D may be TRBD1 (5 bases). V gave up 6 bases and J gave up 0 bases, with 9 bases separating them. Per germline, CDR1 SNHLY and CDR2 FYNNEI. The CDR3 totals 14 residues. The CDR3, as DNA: TGTGCCAGCAGCACAGGTTCCTCTGGAAACACCATATATTTT. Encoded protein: CASSTGSSGNTIYF.

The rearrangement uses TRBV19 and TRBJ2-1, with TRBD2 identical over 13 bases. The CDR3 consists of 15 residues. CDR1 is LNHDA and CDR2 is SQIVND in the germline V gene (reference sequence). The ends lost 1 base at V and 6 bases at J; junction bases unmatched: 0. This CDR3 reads CASSIGTSGSNEQFF. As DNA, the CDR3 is TGTGCCAGTAGTATAGGGACTAGCGGGAGCAATGAGCAGTTCTTC.

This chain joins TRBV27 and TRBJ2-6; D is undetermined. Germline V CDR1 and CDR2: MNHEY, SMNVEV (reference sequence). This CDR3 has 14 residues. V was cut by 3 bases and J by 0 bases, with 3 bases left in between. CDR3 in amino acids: CASSFSSGANVLTF. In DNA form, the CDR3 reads TGTGCCAGCAGTTTTAGCTCTGGGGCCAACGTCCTGACTTTC.

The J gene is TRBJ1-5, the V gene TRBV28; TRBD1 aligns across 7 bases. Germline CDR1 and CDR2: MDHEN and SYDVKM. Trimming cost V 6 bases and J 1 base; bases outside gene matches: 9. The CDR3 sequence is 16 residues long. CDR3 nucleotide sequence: TGTGCCAGCAGGACCATCCGGGACAGCAGCAATCAGCCCCAGCATTTT. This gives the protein CASRTIRDSSNQPQHF.

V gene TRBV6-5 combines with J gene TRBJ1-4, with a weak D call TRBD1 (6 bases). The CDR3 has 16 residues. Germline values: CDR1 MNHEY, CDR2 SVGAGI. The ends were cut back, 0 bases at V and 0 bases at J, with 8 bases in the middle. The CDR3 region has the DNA TGTGCCAGCAGTTACTCGGACAGACCAACTAATGAAAAACTGTTTTTT. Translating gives CASSYSDRPTNEKLFF.

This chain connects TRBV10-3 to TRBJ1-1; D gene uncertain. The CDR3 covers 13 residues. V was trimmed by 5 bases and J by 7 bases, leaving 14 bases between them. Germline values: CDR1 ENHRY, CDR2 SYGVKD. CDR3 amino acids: CAISYRESGEAFF. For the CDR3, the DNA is TGTGCCATCAGTTACCGGGAGTCTGGTGAAGCTTTCTTT.

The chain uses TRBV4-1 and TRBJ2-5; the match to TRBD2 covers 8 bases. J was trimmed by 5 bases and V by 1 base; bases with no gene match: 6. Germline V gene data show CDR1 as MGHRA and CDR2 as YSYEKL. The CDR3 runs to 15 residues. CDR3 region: CASSQVRGGGETQYF. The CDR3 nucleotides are TGCGCCAGCAGCCAAGTTCGGGGCGGGGGGGAGACCCAGTACTTC.

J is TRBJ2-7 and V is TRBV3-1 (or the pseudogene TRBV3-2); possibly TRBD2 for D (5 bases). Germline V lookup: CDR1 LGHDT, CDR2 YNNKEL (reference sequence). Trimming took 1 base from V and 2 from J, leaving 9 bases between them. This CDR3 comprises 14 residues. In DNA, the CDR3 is TGTGCCAGCAGCCAAGTGAGCGGCCCCTACGAGCAGTACTTC. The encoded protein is CASSQVSGPYEQYF.

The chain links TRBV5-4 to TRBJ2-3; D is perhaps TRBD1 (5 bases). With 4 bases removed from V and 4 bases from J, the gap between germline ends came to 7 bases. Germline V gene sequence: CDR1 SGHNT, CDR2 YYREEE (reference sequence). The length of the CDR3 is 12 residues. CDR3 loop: CASSPGPDTQYF. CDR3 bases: TGTGCCAGCAGCCCAGGGCCAGATACGCAGTATTTT.

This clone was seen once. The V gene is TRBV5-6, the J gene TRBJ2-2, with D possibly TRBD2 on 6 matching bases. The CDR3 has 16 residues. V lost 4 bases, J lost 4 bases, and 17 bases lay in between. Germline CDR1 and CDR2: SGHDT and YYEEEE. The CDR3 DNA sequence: TGTGCCAGCAGCGGACGAGGGAGGTCAAGCACCGGGGAGCTGTTTTTT. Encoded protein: CASSGRGRSSTGELFF.

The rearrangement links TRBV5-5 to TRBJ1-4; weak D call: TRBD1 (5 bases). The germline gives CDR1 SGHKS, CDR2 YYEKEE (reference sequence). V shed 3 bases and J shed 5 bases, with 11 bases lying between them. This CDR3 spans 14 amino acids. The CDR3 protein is CASSSGGLNEKLFF. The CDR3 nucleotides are TGTGCCAGCAGCTCCGGGGGTTTAAATGAAAAACTGTTTTTT.

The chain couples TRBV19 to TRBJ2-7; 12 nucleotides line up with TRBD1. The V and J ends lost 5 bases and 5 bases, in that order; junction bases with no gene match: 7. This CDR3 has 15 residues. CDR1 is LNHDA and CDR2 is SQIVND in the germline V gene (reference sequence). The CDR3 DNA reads TGTGCCAGTAGTCTTCAAGGGACAGGGGGCGACGAGCAGTACTTC. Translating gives CASSLQGTGGDEQYF.

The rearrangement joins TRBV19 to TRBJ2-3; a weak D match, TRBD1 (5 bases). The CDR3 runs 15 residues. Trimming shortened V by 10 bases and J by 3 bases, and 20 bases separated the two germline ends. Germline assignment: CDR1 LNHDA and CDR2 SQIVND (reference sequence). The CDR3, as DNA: TGTGCCACCTCTCCGGATCGGACATCTACAGATACGCAGTATTTT. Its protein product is CATSPDRTSTDTQYF.